Listed below are T cell receptor beta chains from one sample, sequenced in a study of T-cell memory formation after mild COVID-19. MiXCR, run by TCRdb on the 5' RACE reads, gives a single entry per CDR3 protein. The data contain just under 550,000 distinct CDR3 sequences, over 20% of them seen just once; the ten biggest clones take up under 15%. Sequencing was done on a sample of PBMCs or a T cell subset sorted from them (not recorded which). These receptors all stem from an adult woman who had mild COVID-19 (a few samples of this study predate the infection). Cell type and time point are not known. Each CDR3 is given with its conserved first and last residue. Fields, in order: clone size, V gene, J gene, D gene, CDR3 protein, CDR3 DNA. D genes are given only for firm matches. Not every row has a clone size; where given, it reads once, few, many or a size class.

clone size: few
V gene: TRBV18
J gene: TRBJ1-2
D gene: TRBD1
CDR3 protein: CASSSLQGVNGYTF
CDR3 DNA: TGTGCCAGCTCCAGTCTCCAGGGGGTCAATGGCTACACCTTC

clone size: many
V gene: TRBV5-1
J gene: TRBJ2-1
D gene: TRBD1
CDR3 protein: CASSRTGTGNYNEQFF
CDR3 DNA: TGCGCCAGCAGCCGTACCGGGACAGGAAACTACAATGAGCAGTTCTTC

clone size: .
V gene: TRBV27
J gene: TRBJ2-3
D gene: .
CDR3 protein: CASSLVGVGTDTQYF
CDR3 DNA: TGTGCCAGCAGTTTAGTGGGAGTTGGCACAGATACGCAGTATTTT

clone size: .
V gene: TRBV7-8
J gene: TRBJ2-1
D gene: TRBD2
CDR3 protein: CASSGGLAEYNEQFF
CDR3 DNA: TGTGCCAGCAGCGGGGGACTAGCGGAGTACAATGAGCAGTTCTTC

clone size: few
V gene: TRBV20-1
J gene: TRBJ1-2
D gene: .
CDR3 protein: CSAREPGPESSGYTF
CDR3 DNA: TGCAGTGCTAGAGAGCCGGGACCCGAATCCTCTGGCTACACCTTC

clone size: few
V gene: TRBV14
J gene: TRBJ1-1
D gene: TRBD1
CDR3 protein: CASSRDRATEAFF
CDR3 DNA: TGTGCCAGCTCCCGGGACAGGGCCACTGAAGCTTTCTTT

clone size: .
V gene: TRBV3-1
J gene: TRBJ2-1
D gene: TRBD2
CDR3 protein: CASSQGWASGGANEQFF
CDR3 DNA: TGTGCCAGCAGCCAAGGGTGGGCCAGCGGGGGGGCCAATGAGCAGTTCTTC

clone size: few
V gene: TRBV4-3
J gene: TRBJ1-2
D gene: .
CDR3 protein: CASSQDPGRNYGYTF
CDR3 DNA: TGCGCCAGCAGCCAAGATCCCGGACGGAACTATGGCTACACCTTC

clone size: .
V gene: TRBV5-1
J gene: TRBJ1-2
D gene: .
CDR3 protein: CATQGEGGGYTF
CDR3 DNA: TGCGCCACCCAAGGGGAGGGCGGTGGCTACACCTTC

clone size: .
V gene: TRBV5-1
J gene: TRBJ1-1
D gene: .
CDR3 protein: CASSLVQLNTEAFF
CDR3 DNA: TGCGCCAGCAGCTTGGTACAGTTGAACACTGAAGCTTTCTTT

clone size: few
V gene: TRBV20-1
J gene: TRBJ1-6
D gene: TRBD1
CDR3 protein: CSASGDRGGF
CDR3 DNA: TGCAGTGCTTCCGGGGACAGGGGGGGATTT

clone size: few
V gene: TRBV5-1
J gene: TRBJ2-7
D gene: .
CDR3 protein: CASSLGSVLGTAPEEQYF
CDR3 DNA: TGCGCCAGCAGCTTGGGGTCGGTATTGGGCACGGCCCCGGAGGAGCAGTACTTC

clone size: .
V gene: TRBV12-3/TRBV12-4
J gene: TRBJ1-4
D gene: TRBD1
CDR3 protein: CASSLTQTGAYEKLFF
CDR3 DNA: TGTGCCAGCAGCCTCACCCAGACAGGGGCGTATGAAAAACTGTTTTTT

clone size: few
V gene: TRBV6-5
J gene: TRBJ2-3
D gene: TRBD2
CDR3 protein: CASSYSLGATSGSTDTQYF
CDR3 DNA: TGTGCCAGCAGTTACTCGTTGGGGGCGACTAGCGGGAGCACAGATACGCAGTATTTT

clone size: .
V gene: TRBV7-8
J gene: TRBJ1-2
D gene: TRBD1
CDR3 protein: CASSSLGGNRGRDYGYTF
CDR3 DNA: TGTGCCAGCAGCTCGTTAGGGGGAAACAGGGGGCGCGACTATGGCTACACCTTC

clone size: many
V gene: TRBV12-3/TRBV12-4
J gene: TRBJ2-1
D gene: .
CDR3 protein: CASSLGQKDAEQFF
CDR3 DNA: TGTGCCAGCAGTTTGGGGCAAAAGGACGCTGAGCAGTTCTTC

clone size: few
V gene: TRBV12-3/TRBV12-4
J gene: TRBJ1-1
D gene: .
CDR3 protein: CASSHARGTEAFF
CDR3 DNA: TGTGCCAGCAGTCATGCGAGGGGCACTGAAGCTTTCTTT

clone size: few
V gene: TRBV14
J gene: TRBJ2-7
D gene: .
CDR3 protein: CASSQPFSPYEQYF
CDR3 DNA: TGTGCCAGCAGCCAACCCTTCAGTCCCTACGAGCAGTACTTC

clone size: few
V gene: TRBV11-2
J gene: TRBJ2-5
D gene: TRBD2
CDR3 protein: CASRHIGGSTGTQYF
CDR3 DNA: TGTGCCAGCAGGCATATCGGGGGGAGCACGGGGACCCAGTACTTC

clone size: .
V gene: TRBV7-3
J gene: TRBJ2-2
D gene: .
CDR3 protein: CASSSEVGELFF
CDR3 DNA: TGTGCCAGCAGCTCCGAGGTCGGGGAGCTGTTTTTT

clone size: .
V gene: TRBV9
J gene: TRBJ2-5
D gene: TRBD1
CDR3 protein: CASAGTDQETQYF
CDR3 DNA: TGTGCTTCTGCCGGGACAGACCAAGAGACCCAGTACTTC

clone size: .
V gene: TRBV24-1
J gene: TRBJ2-7
D gene: .
CDR3 protein: CATSDFRVGEQYF
CDR3 DNA: TGTGCCACCAGTGATTTTCGGGTGGGCGAGCAGTACTTC

clone size: few
V gene: TRBV5-1
J gene: TRBJ2-5
D gene: TRBD2
CDR3 protein: CASSGRTSDQETQYF
CDR3 DNA: TGCGCCAGCAGCGGAAGAACTAGCGACCAAGAGACCCAGTACTTC

clone size: .
V gene: TRBV11-2
J gene: TRBJ1-1
D gene: .
CDR3 protein: CASSLDLGRLCTEAFF
CDR3 DNA: TGTGCCAGCAGCTTAGATCTCGGACGTCTTTGCACTGAAGCTTTCTTT

clone size: .
V gene: TRBV20-1
J gene: TRBJ2-5
D gene: TRBD1
CDR3 protein: CSARDLDRAQETQYF
CDR3 DNA: TGCAGTGCTAGAGATTTGGACAGGGCTCAAGAGACCCAGTACTTC

clone size: .
V gene: TRBV5-6
J gene: TRBJ1-2
D gene: TRBD1
CDR3 protein: CASSLGTGFFGYTF
CDR3 DNA: TGTGCCAGCAGCTTGGGGACAGGGTTCTTCGGCTACACCTTC

clone size: few
V gene: TRBV6-5
J gene: TRBJ2-5
D gene: .
CDR3 protein: CASRAPQGLETQYF
CDR3 DNA: TGTGCCAGCAGGGCCCCACAAGGGTTAGAGACCCAGTACTTC

clone size: .
V gene: TRBV20-1
J gene: TRBJ2-1
D gene: .
CDR3 protein: CSATDYRRSDNEQFF
CDR3 DNA: TGCAGTGCTACGGATTATAGGAGGTCCGACAATGAGCAGTTCTTC

clone size: few
V gene: TRBV5-1
J gene: TRBJ1-1
D gene: .
CDR3 protein: CASSPPGTQNTEAFF
CDR3 DNA: TGCGCCAGCAGCCCCCCGGGAACTCAGAACACTGAAGCTTTCTTT

clone size: few
V gene: TRBV20-1
J gene: TRBJ2-3
D gene: .
CDR3 protein: CSARARQGFPDTQYF
CDR3 DNA: TGCAGTGCTAGAGCGCGGCAGGGGTTCCCAGATACGCAGTATTTT

clone size: few
V gene: TRBV7-6
J gene: TRBJ2-7
D gene: TRBD1
CDR3 protein: CASSLVPLGTGQYEQYF
CDR3 DNA: TGTGCCAGCAGCTTAGTACCTCTCGGGACAGGGCAATACGAGCAGTACTTC

clone size: few
V gene: TRBV27
J gene: TRBJ2-7
D gene: .
CDR3 protein: CASSLSGQIYEQYF
CDR3 DNA: TGTGCCAGCAGTCTATCGGGACAAATTTACGAGCAGTACTTC

clone size: .
V gene: TRBV5-4
J gene: TRBJ2-7
D gene: TRBD1
CDR3 protein: CASSPRDREIEQYF
CDR3 DNA: TGTGCCAGCAGCCCGCGGGACAGGGAGATCGAGCAGTACTTC

clone size: few
V gene: TRBV20-1
J gene: TRBJ2-3
D gene: .
CDR3 protein: CSARDPVAAFTDTQYF
CDR3 DNA: TGCAGTGCTAGAGACCCGGTAGCGGCGTTCACAGATACGCAGTATTTT

clone size: .
V gene: TRBV7-9
J gene: TRBJ2-1
D gene: TRBD2
CDR3 protein: CASSTGLAGVNEQFF
CDR3 DNA: TGTGCCAGCAGCACGGGACTAGCGGGAGTTAATGAGCAGTTCTTC

clone size: few
V gene: TRBV3-1
J gene: TRBJ2-1
D gene: .
CDR3 protein: CASSQGGLEQFF
CDR3 DNA: TGTGCCAGCAGCCAAGGAGGGCTCGAGCAGTTCTTC

clone size: few
V gene: TRBV10-3
J gene: TRBJ2-1
D gene: .
CDR3 protein: CAISESEGSKYNEQFF
CDR3 DNA: TGTGCCATCAGTGAGTCGGAGGGGAGCAAATACAATGAGCAGTTCTTC

clone size: few
V gene: TRBV7-9
J gene: TRBJ2-3
D gene: .
CDR3 protein: CASSRTASTDTQYF
CDR3 DNA: TGTGCCAGCAGCCGGACAGCTAGCACAGATACGCAGTATTTT

clone size: .
V gene: TRBV18
J gene: TRBJ1-5
D gene: TRBD1
CDR3 protein: CASDTGVFQPQHF
CDR3 DNA: TGTGCCAGCGACACAGGGGTCTTCCAGCCCCAGCATTTT

clone size: few
V gene: TRBV7-6
J gene: TRBJ2-7
D gene: .
CDR3 protein: CASSLGPRGSSYEQYF
CDR3 DNA: TGTGCCAGCAGCTTAGGACCAAGGGGTAGCTCCTACGAGCAGTACTTC

clone size: .
V gene: TRBV6-2/TRBV6-3
J gene: TRBJ2-7
D gene: TRBD2
CDR3 protein: CASTRRPGRESYEQYF
CDR3 DNA: TGTGCCAGCACCCGCCGGCCGGGGCGGGAGAGTTACGAGCAGTACTTC

clone size: few
V gene: TRBV11-2
J gene: TRBJ2-1
D gene: .
CDR3 protein: CASSLIRVGSNEQFF
CDR3 DNA: TGTGCCAGCAGCTTAATCAGGGTTGGGAGCAATGAGCAGTTCTTC

clone size: few
V gene: TRBV27
J gene: TRBJ1-5
D gene: .
CDR3 protein: CASSLKTRYQPQHF
CDR3 DNA: TGTGCCAGCAGTTTAAAGACAAGATATCAGCCCCAGCATTTT

clone size: few
V gene: TRBV7-9
J gene: TRBJ2-1
D gene: .
CDR3 protein: CASSPERNSYNEQFF
CDR3 DNA: TGTGCCAGCAGCCCGGAGCGGAACTCCTACAATGAGCAGTTCTTC

clone size: .
V gene: TRBV27
J gene: TRBJ2-1
D gene: TRBD2
CDR3 protein: CASSPRTSGNHEQFF
CDR3 DNA: TGTGCCAGCAGTCCTCGGACTAGCGGGAACCATGAGCAGTTCTTC

clone size: .
V gene: TRBV6-5
J gene: TRBJ2-2
D gene: TRBD1
CDR3 protein: CALQGPHGELFF
CDR3 DNA: TGTGCGTTACAGGGGCCTCACGGGGAGCTGTTTTTT

clone size: few
V gene: TRBV29-1
J gene: TRBJ2-2
D gene: .
CDR3 protein: CSVGVGELFF
CDR3 DNA: TGCAGCGTTGGTGTCGGGGAGCTGTTTTTT

clone size: .
V gene: TRBV6-6
J gene: TRBJ2-7
D gene: TRBD2
CDR3 protein: CASSRDYPYEQYF
CDR3 DNA: TGTGCCAGCAGCCGGGACTACCCCTACGAGCAGTACTTC

clone size: few
V gene: TRBV11-2
J gene: TRBJ2-4
D gene: .
CDR3 protein: CASSPRLGLAVAKNIQYF
CDR3 DNA: TGTGCCAGCAGCCCCAGGTTGGGGCTAGCCGTAGCCAAAAACATTCAGTACTTC

clone size: .
V gene: TRBV20-1
J gene: TRBJ2-5
D gene: .
CDR3 protein: CSAGGLQETQYF
CDR3 DNA: TGCAGTGCTGGGGGGCTCCAAGAGACCCAGTACTTC

clone size: .
V gene: TRBV29-1
J gene: TRBJ1-2
D gene: TRBD1
CDR3 protein: CSVGGTGVYYGYTF
CDR3 DNA: TGCAGCGTCGGGGGGACAGGGGTCTACTATGGCTACACCTTC

clone size: .
V gene: TRBV5-4
J gene: TRBJ2-7
D gene: .
CDR3 protein: CASSFGTWSYEQYF
CDR3 DNA: TGTGCCAGCAGCTTCGGGACCTGGTCCTACGAGCAGTACTTC

clone size: .
V gene: TRBV27
J gene: TRBJ2-3
D gene: .
CDR3 protein: CASSFYRDNTDTQYF
CDR3 DNA: TGTGCCAGCAGTTTTTACAGGGACAACACAGATACGCAGTATTTT

clone size: .
V gene: TRBV9
J gene: TRBJ1-2
D gene: .
CDR3 protein: CASSVFEGTIYGYTF
CDR3 DNA: TGTGCCAGCAGCGTATTCGAGGGGACGATCTATGGCTACACCTTC